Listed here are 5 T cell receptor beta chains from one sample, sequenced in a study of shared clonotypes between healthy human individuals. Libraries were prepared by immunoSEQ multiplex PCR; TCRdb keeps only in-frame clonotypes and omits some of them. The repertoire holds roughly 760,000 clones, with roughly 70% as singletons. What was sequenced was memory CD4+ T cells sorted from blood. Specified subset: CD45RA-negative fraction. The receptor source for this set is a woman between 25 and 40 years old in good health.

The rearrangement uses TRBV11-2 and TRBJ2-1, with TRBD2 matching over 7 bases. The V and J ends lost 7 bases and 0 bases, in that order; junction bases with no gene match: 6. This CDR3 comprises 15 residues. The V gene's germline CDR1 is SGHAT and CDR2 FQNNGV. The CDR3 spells CASTVAGNSYNEQFF. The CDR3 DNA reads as TGTGCCAGCACCGTAGCGGGTAACTCCTACAATGAGCAGTTCTTC. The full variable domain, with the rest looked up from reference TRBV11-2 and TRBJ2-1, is EAGVAQSPRYKIIEKRQSVAFWCNPISGHATLYWYQQILGQGPKLLIQFQNNGVVDDSQLPKDRFSAERLKGVDSTLKIQPAKLEDSAVYLCASTVAGNSYNEQFFGPGTRLTVL.

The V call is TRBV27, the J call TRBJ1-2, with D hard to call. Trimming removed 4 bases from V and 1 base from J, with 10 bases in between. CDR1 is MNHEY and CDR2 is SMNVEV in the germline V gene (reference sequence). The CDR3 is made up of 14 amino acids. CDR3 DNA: TGTGCCAGCAGTTCTGGCCCGTTTAACTATGGCTACACCTTC. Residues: CASSSGPFNYGYTF.

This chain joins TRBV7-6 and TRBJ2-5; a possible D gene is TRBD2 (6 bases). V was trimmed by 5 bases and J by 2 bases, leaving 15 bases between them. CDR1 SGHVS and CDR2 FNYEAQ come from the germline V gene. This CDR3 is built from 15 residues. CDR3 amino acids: CASSPYGGGQETQYF. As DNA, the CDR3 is TGTGCCAGCAGCCCCTACGGGGGAGGTCAAGAGACCCAGTACTTC. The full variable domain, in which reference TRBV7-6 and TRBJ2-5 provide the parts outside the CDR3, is GAGVSQSPRYKVTKRGQDVALRCDPISGHVSLYWYRQALGQGPEFLTYFNYEAQQDKSGLPNDRFSAERPEGSISTLTIQRTEQRDSAMYRCASSPYGGGQETQYFGPGTRLLVL.

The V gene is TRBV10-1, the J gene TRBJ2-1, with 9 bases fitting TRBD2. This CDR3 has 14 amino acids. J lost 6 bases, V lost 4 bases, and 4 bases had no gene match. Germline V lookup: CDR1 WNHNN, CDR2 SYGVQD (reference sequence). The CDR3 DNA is TGCGCCAGCAGTGCGGCGGGAGGGGTCAATGAGCAGTTCTTC. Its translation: CASSAAGGVNEQFF.

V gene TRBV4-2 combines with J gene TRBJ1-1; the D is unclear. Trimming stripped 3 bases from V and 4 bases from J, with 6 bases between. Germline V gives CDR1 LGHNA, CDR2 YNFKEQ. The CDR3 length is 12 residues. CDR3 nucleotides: TGTGCCAGCAGCCAGAAGCGCACTGAAGCTTTCTTT. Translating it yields CASSQKRTEAFF.